This TCR beta chain originates from a study of shared T cell receptors in the human thymus. Using immunoSEQ multiplex PCR, the repertoire was profiled, and TCRdb retains in-frame clones only, with some absent. This table holds 600,000 to 900,000 clones, roughly 85% found once. Looked up from germline, CDR1 is SGHRS and CDR2 is YFSETQ. The CDR3 sequence is 17 residues long. V lost 0 bases, J lost 2 bases, and 17 bases lay in between. These data were likewise used in another study, on human thymus T cells. Turning to that study: Donors consisted of healthy Finnish infants (having corrective surgery for congenital heart defects). Thymus was obtained from resections taken during corrective heart surgery. Thymic and blood repertoires appeared to carry a bias in their V and J gene usage. Unrelated individuals had highly overlapping thymic repertoires, as reported in related research.

The sample was thymocytes. The chain employs TRBV5-1 and TRBJ2-5, with D possibly matching TRBD1 (5 bases). The clonotype was recovered from a girl younger than two with a congenital heart defect. In nucleotides, the CDR3 is TGCGCCAGCAGCTTGGCCAGGACATCGGTTAGACAAGAGACCCAGTACTTC. Its protein product is CASSLARTSVRQETQYF.